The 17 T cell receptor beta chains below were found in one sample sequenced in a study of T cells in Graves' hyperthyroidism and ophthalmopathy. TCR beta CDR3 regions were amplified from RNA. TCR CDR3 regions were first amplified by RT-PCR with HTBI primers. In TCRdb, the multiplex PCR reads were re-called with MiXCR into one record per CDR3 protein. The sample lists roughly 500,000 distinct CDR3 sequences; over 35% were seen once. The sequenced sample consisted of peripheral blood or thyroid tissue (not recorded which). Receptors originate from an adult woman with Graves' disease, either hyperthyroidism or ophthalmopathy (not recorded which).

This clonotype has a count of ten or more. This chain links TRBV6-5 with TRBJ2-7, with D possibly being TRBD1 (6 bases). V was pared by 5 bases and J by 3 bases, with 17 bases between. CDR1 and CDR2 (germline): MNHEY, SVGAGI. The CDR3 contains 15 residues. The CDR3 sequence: CASSPRRTVDYEQYF. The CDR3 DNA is TGTGCCAGCAGTCCTCGCCGGACAGTTGACTACGAGCAGTACTTC.

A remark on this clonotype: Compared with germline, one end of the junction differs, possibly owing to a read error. The CDR3 DNA reads as TGTGCCAGCACCTTAGGGGCAGGGGTGTCCGGGGAGCTGTTTTTT. Encoded protein: CASTLGAGVSGELFF. V usage is TRBV7-9 and J usage is TRBJ2-2; weak D call: TRBD1 (6 bases). CDR3 length: 15 amino acids. Germline CDR1 is SEHNR and CDR2 is FQNEAQ (reference sequence).

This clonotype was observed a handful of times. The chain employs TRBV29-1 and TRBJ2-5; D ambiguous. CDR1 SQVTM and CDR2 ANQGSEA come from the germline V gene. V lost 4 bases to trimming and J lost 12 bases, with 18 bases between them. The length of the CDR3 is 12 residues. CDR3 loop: CSVVVYSGLKYF. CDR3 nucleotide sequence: TGCAGCGTTGTCGTGTATTCCGGCCTGAAGTACTTC.

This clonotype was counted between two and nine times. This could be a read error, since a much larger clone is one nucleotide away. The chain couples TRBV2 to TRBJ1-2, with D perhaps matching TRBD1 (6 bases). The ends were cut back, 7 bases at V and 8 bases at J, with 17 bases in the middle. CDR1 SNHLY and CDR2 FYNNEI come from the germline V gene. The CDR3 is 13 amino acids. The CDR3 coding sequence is TGTGCCAGCATGAGGGGGGGTCTCGGAGGCTACACCTTC. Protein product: CASMRGGLGGYTF.

CDR3 in amino acids: CASTTGGENSPLHF. CDR3 bases: TGTGCCAGCACCACGGGAGGGGAGAATTCACCCCTCCACTTT. J is TRBJ1-6 and V is TRBV11-2, with TRBD1 as a possible D gene (5 bases). The CDR3 runs to 14 residues. Germline V gene data show CDR1 as SGHAT and CDR2 as FQNNGV. The ends were cut back, 7 bases at V and 7 bases at J, with 14 bases in the middle.

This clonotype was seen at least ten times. CDR3 amino acids: CASRRPGTNQPQHF. The CDR3 DNA is TGTGCCAGCAGACGTCCCGGGACAAATCAGCCCCAGCATTTT. This sequence joins TRBV12-3 or TRBV12-4 and TRBJ1-5, with D possibly TRBD1 on 6 matching bases. With 6 bases removed from V and 4 bases from J, the gap between germline ends came to 13 bases. This CDR3 contains 14 residues.

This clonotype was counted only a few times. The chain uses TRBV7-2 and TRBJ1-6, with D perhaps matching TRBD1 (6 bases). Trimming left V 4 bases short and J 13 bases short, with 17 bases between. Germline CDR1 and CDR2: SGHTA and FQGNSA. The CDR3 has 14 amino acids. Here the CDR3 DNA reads TGTGCCAGCAGCTCCACAGGGAGAGGTCAGCCCCTCCACTTT. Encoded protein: CASSSTGRGQPLHF.

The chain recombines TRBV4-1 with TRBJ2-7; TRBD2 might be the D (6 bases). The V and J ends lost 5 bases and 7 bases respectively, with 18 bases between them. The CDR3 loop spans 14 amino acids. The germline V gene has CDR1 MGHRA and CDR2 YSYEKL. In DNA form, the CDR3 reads TGCGCCAGCAGCTCCCGGGACGGGGGAGTTGAGCAGTACTTC. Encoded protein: CASSSRDGGVEQYF.

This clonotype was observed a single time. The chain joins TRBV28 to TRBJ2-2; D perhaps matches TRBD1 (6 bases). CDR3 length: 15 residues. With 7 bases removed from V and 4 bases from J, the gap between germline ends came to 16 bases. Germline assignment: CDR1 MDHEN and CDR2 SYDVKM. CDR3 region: CASKRWQGSTGELFF. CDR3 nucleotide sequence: TGTGCCAGCAAGAGGTGGCAGGGGAGCACCGGGGAGCTGTTTTTT.

CDR3 DNA sequence: TGCAGTGCTATTCAGGACAGGCCCAAAGAGACCCAGTACTTC. Its translation: CSAIQDRPKETQYF. V usage is TRBV20-1 and J usage is TRBJ2-5; TRBD1 agrees at 7 bases. Germline CDR1 DFQATT, CDR2 SNEGSKA (reference sequence). The CDR3 covers 14 residues. Germline trimming cut 4 bases from V and 3 bases from J; bases unmatched to any gene: 8.

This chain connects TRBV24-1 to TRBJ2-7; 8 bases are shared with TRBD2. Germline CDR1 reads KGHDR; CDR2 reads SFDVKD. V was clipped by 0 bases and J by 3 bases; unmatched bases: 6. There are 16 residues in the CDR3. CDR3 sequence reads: CATSDLATSEDYEQYF. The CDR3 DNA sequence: TGTGCCACCAGTGATTTGGCGACTAGCGAGGACTACGAGCAGTACTTC.

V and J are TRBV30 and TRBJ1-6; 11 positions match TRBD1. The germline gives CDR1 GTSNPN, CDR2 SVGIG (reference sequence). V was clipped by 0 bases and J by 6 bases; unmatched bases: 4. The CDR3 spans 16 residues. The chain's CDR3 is CAWSVSGTGGNSPLHF. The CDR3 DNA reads TGTGCCTGGAGTGTATCCGGGACAGGGGGTAATTCACCCCTCCACTTT.

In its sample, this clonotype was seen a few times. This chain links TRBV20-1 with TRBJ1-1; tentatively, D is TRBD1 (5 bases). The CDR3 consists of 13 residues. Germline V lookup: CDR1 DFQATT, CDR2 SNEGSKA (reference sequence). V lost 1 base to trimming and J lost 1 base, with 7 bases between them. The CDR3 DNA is TGCAGTGCTAGAGGGGGCCCGAACACTGAAGCTTTCTTT. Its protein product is CSARGGPNTEAFF.

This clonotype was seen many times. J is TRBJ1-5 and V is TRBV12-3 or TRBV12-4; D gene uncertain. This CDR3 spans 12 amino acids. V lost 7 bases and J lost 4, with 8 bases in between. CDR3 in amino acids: CASTRRNQPQHF. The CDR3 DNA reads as TGTGCCAGCACCCGGAGGAATCAGCCCCAGCATTTT.

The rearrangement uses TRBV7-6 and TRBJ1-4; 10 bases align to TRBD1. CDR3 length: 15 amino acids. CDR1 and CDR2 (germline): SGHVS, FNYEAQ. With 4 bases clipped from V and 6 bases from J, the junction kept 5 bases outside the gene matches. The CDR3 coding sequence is TGTGCCAGCAGCTGGGGCGACAGGGGGCATGAAAAACTGTTTTTT. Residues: CASSWGDRGHEKLFF.

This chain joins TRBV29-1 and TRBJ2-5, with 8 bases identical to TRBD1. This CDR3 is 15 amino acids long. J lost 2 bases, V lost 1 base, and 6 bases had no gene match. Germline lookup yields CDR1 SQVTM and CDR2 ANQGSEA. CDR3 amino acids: CSVEGGTGGQETQYF. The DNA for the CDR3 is TGCAGCGTTGAAGGGGGAACAGGGGGTCAAGAGACCCAGTACTTC.

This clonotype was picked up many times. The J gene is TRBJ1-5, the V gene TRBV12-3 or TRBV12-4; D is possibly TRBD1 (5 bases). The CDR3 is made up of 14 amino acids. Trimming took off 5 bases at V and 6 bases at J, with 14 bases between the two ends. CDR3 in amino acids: CASSPPGGGQPQHF. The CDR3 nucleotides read TGTGCCAGCAGTCCCCCGGGGGGAGGTCAGCCCCAGCATTTT.